These 27 T cell receptor beta chains originate from one sample sequenced in a study of beta chain features in type 1 diabetes. Sequenced material consisted of expressed TCRB transcripts (all of the isolated RNA was reverse transcribed). Only in-frame clones appear in the TCRdb table, and some are missing; sequencing was by immunoSEQ multiplex PCR. The sample holds roughly 730,000 clones, 13% seen once. Overall study results and limits: When Type 1 diabetes patients were examined, their TCRB CDR3s proved moderately but significantly shorter in all four CD4+ subsets.

Their target antigens are unknown. The specimen was naive CD4+ T cells from blood. These TCRs come from a man younger than 35 with type 1 diabetes.

This clone was picked up a small number of times. The chain couples TRBV30 to TRBJ1-2; no clear D. This CDR3 is built from 13 residues. Trimming pared 0 bases from V and 8 bases from J, leaving 13 bases between. CDR1 and CDR2 from the germline V gene are GTSNPN and SVGIG (reference sequence). CDR3 DNA sequence: TGTGCCTGGAGTGTACTAGGCCCATCGGGCTACACCTTC. It yields the protein CAWSVLGPSGYTF.

This clone appeared a few times. This chain uses TRBV30 with TRBJ2-5; D call uncertain. This CDR3 is 13 amino acids long. Germline V gene sequence: CDR1 GTSNPN, CDR2 SVGIG (reference sequence). Trimming took 1 base from V and 5 from J, leaving 11 bases between them. The CDR3 region has the DNA TGTGCCTGGAGTGCGACTCTACGGGAGACCCAGTACTTC. Its translation is CAWSATLRETQYF.

The V gene is TRBV7-9, the J gene TRBJ2-5; D unclear. CDR3 length: 17 amino acids. Trimming left V 4 bases short and J 1 base short, with 19 bases between. Germline V gene lookup returns CDR1 SEHNR and CDR2 FQNEAQ (reference sequence). The CDR3 sequence is CASSSPVLQTFQETQYF. In DNA, the CDR3 is TGTGCCAGCAGCTCCCCGGTGCTACAGACCTTCCAAGAGACCCAGTACTTC.

The V gene is TRBV19, the J gene TRBJ2-3; D is undetermined. V lost 11 bases and J lost 0, with 6 bases in between. This CDR3 has 11 amino acids. CDR1 is LNHDA and CDR2 is SQIVND in the germline V gene (reference sequence). The CDR3 nucleotides are TGTGCCGTTCAGAGCACAGATACGCAGTATTTT. This gives the protein CAVQSTDTQYF.

The chain uses TRBV4-1 and TRBJ1-2, with D tentatively TRBD1 (6 bases). CDR3 size: 15 residues. Germline CDR1 MGHRA, CDR2 YSYEKL. The ends were cut back, 1 base at V and 4 bases at J, with 13 bases in the middle. The CDR3 bases are TGCGCCAGCAGCCAAGGGGAACAGGGTATCTATGGCTACACCTTC. Protein product: CASSQGEQGIYGYTF.

The gene calls are TRBV6-6 and TRBJ2-7; possibly TRBD2 for D (5 bases). In germline, CDR1 is MNHNY, CDR2 SVGAGI (reference sequence). This CDR3 has 16 residues. V lost 2 bases, J lost 2 bases, and 16 bases lay in between. For the CDR3, the DNA is TGTGCCAGCAGTTACATCGGGGTAAAGGGAACCTACGAGCAGTACTTC. It codes for CASSYIGVKGTYEQYF.

In its sample, this clone was seen a few times. V gene TRBV4-1 combines with J gene TRBJ1-2; tentatively, D is TRBD1 (5 bases). This CDR3 is 14 amino acids long. Trimming took off 0 bases at V and 5 bases at J, with 10 bases between the two ends. Germline CDR1 is MGHRA and CDR2 is YSYEKL. The CDR3 is CASSQDGQGYGYTF. DNA for the CDR3: TGCGCCAGCAGCCAAGATGGGCAGGGTTATGGCTACACCTTC.

V usage is TRBV18 and J usage is TRBJ2-5; maybe TRBD1 (6 bases). The CDR3 is 13 residues long. The V gene's germline CDR1 is KGHSH and CDR2 LQKENI. Trimming shortened V by 4 bases and J by 5 bases, and 11 bases separated the two germline ends. The CDR3 here is CASSLQGPETQYF. The CDR3 DNA sequence: TGTGCCAGCTCACTACAGGGTCCGGAGACCCAGTACTTC. The variable domain in full, with the rest retrieved from reference TRBV18 and TRBJ2-5, is NAGVMQNPRHLVRRRGQEARLRCSPMKGHSHVYWYRQLPEEGLKFMVYLQKENIIDESGMPKERFSAEFPKEGPSILRIQQVVRGDSAAYFCASSLQGPETQYFGPGTRLLVL.

The chain joins TRBV28 to TRBJ2-1, with TRBD2 identical over 14 bases. The junction had 5 bases not matched to a gene; V was cut back by 6 bases and J by 4 bases. The CDR3 sequence is 16 residues long. Germline V lookup: CDR1 MDHEN, CDR2 SYDVKM. This CDR3 is CASSPTSGGAYNEQFF. CDR3 in DNA: TGTGCCAGCAGCCCGACTAGCGGGGGGGCATACAATGAGCAGTTCTTC.

The chain joins TRBV30 to TRBJ2-1; TRBD2 is a possible D gene (5 bases). The CDR3 covers 14 residues. The V gene lost 4 bases and the J gene lost 5 bases, with 15 bases spanning the gap. Germline lookup yields CDR1 GTSNPN and CDR2 SVGIG (reference sequence). CDR3 bases: TGTGCCTGGACCCGCTGGACTCCCAACAATGAGCAGTTCTTC. It encodes CAWTRWTPNNEQFF.

Only a few counts were recorded for this clone. J is TRBJ2-5 and V is TRBV5-1; TRBD1 matches at 12 bases. V shed 7 bases, J shed 5 bases, and the junction held 15 bases outside the gene matches. Germline V CDR1 and CDR2: SGHRS, YFSETQ. The CDR3 is 17 amino acids. The DNA of the CDR3 is TGCGCCAGCGCCTCCGGGACAGGGGGCCGGGCTGGGGAGACCCAGTACTTC. Its protein is CASASGTGGRAGETQYF. Variable domain in full (rest from reference TRBV5-1 and TRBJ2-5): KAGVTQTPRYLIKTRGQQVTLSCSPISGHRSVSWYQQTPGQGLQFLFEYFSETQRNKGNFPGRFSGRQFSNSRSEMNVSTLELGDSALYLCASASGTGGRAGETQYFGPGTRLLVL.

This clone came up a few times. This chain joins TRBV2 and TRBJ1-2; D perhaps matches TRBD1 (6 bases). CDR3 length equals 12 residues. Trimming pared 9 bases from V and 5 bases from J, leaving 13 bases between. The germline V gene has CDR1 SNHLY and CDR2 FYNNEI. The CDR3, as DNA: TGTGCCAGGGGGGCGGATACTTATGGCTACACCTTC. Encoded protein: CARGADTYGYTF.

This chain joins TRBV5-1 and TRBJ2-3, with D tentatively TRBD2 (5 bases). The V end was cut by 4 bases, the J end by 0 bases, with 12 bases between. CDR1 and CDR2 (germline): SGHRS, YFSETQ. The CDR3 loop spans 15 amino acids. The CDR3 sequence: CASSPVATSTDTQYF. CDR3 sequence (DNA): TGCGCCAGCAGCCCCGTAGCGACTAGCACAGATACGCAGTATTTT.

This chain connects TRBV7-2 to TRBJ1-3; a possible D gene is TRBD1 (6 bases). The CDR3 runs 16 residues. Trimming removed 1 base from V and 2 bases from J, with 12 bases in between. Germline CDR1 and CDR2: SGHTA and FQGNSA. CDR3 in DNA: TGTGCCAGCAGCTTAGTAGGAGGGACAACTGGAAACACCATATATTTT. The encoded protein is CASSLVGGTTGNTIYF.

About this clone: The same CDR3 is also encoded by other DNA sequences in this sample. The genes are TRBV5-1 and TRBJ2-7, with D unresolved. The V gene's germline CDR1 is SGHRS and CDR2 YFSETQ. The V end lost 6 bases, the J end lost 0 bases, and 13 bases lay between the germline ends. The CDR3 spans 14 residues. CDR3 sequence reads: CASTRQDPSYEQYF. The DNA of the CDR3 is TGCGCCAGCACAAGGCAGGACCCCTCCTACGAGCAGTACTTC.

The V gene is TRBV30, the J gene TRBJ1-2, with no clear D. The CDR3 length is 16 residues. Deletions cut 0 bases from V and 7 bases from J, with 21 bases between. Per the germline V gene, CDR1 is GTSNPN and CDR2 is SVGIG (reference sequence). The CDR3 DNA sequence: TGTGCCTGGAGTGTTGAGCCAGCCGTACGGACGCGTGGCTACACCTTC. Translated, it gives CAWSVEPAVRTRGYTF.

About this clone itself: Within the sample, other DNA sequences also encode this same CDR3. The rearrangement uses TRBV5-1 and TRBJ1-1; no firm D call. With 0 bases removed from V and 0 bases from J, the gap between germline ends came to 6 bases. Germline CDR1 SGHRS, CDR2 YFSETQ. This CDR3 spans 14 amino acids. In DNA, the CDR3 is TGCGCCAGCAGCTTGGACAGTATGAACACTGAAGCTTTCTTT. This translates into CASSLDSMNTEAFF.

This clone was seen more than once but under ten times. This CDR3 is CSVDELTRSETQYF. The DNA of the CDR3 is TGCAGCGTTGACGAACTAACACGATCAGAGACCCAGTACTTC. V gene TRBV29-1 combines with J gene TRBJ2-5; no clear D. The length of the CDR3 is 14 residues. Germline CDR1 is SQVTM and CDR2 is ANQGSEA. Between the trimmed V and J ends, which lost 3 bases and 4 bases, there was a span of 15 bases.

The chain combines TRBV5-4 with TRBJ2-2; 12 bases agree with TRBD1. Germline loops: CDR1 SGHNT, CDR2 YYREEE (reference sequence). V lost 3 bases to trimming and J lost 5 bases; unmatched junction nucleotides: 5. This CDR3 has 16 residues. CDR3 DNA sequence: TGTGCCAGCAGCTGGGGACAGGGGGCGATGACCGGGGAGCTGTTTTTT. Translation gives CASSWGQGAMTGELFF.

In this sample, this clone turned up a few times. The gene calls are TRBV7-9 and TRBJ1-1, with D unclear. There are 13 residues in the CDR3. The V end was cut by 1 base, the J end by 5 bases, with 8 bases between. The germline gives CDR1 SEHNR, CDR2 FQNEAQ (reference sequence). CDR3 protein: CASSLDEVTEAFF. CDR3 nucleotides: TGTGCCAGCAGCTTAGACGAGGTTACTGAAGCTTTCTTT.

This clone was seen only a few times. J is TRBJ2-7 and V is TRBV7-2; 7 bases match TRBD1. CDR3 length: 16 residues. The V gene's germline CDR1 is SGHTA and CDR2 FQGNSA. Trimming at V came to 0 bases and at J to 0 bases, leaving 5 bases not matched to a gene. Here the CDR3 reads CASSLAPTGNSYEQYF. As DNA, the CDR3 is TGTGCCAGCAGCTTAGCCCCGACAGGGAACTCCTACGAGCAGTACTTC.

This sequence joins TRBV5-1 and TRBJ1-6, with D possibly matching TRBD1 (6 bases). CDR3 length: 16 amino acids. Germline V gives CDR1 SGHRS, CDR2 YFSETQ. With 4 bases removed from V and 9 bases from J, the gap between germline ends came to 20 bases. DNA for the CDR3: TGCGCCAGCAGCCTTGGAGTCACAGGGAATAGTTCACCCCTCCACTTT. Amino acids: CASSLGVTGNSSPLHF.

The chain is built from TRBV14 and TRBJ2-3; perhaps TRBD1 as D (7 bases). The germline gives CDR1 SGHDN, CDR2 FVKESK. Trimming pared 3 bases from V and 1 base from J, leaving 11 bases between. The CDR3 extends over 15 amino acids. The CDR3 region is CASSQGGQRTDTQYF. CDR3 DNA sequence: TGTGCCAGCAGCCAGGGGGGACAGCGCACAGATACGCAGTATTTT.

This clone was picked up a small number of times. The CDR3 loop is CASSQGGTVYEQYF. CDR3 coding DNA: TGCGCCAGCAGCCAAGGGGGAACCGTCTACGAGCAGTACTTC. This chain joins TRBV4-1 and TRBJ2-7; unclear D gene. The CDR3 covers 14 residues. Germline-derived CDR1 and CDR2 are MGHRA and YSYEKL. The germline V and J ends were trimmed by 1 base and 3 bases, with 10 bases remaining between them.

This clone was observed once. The CDR3 reads CASSGTGGESYTF. The DNA of the CDR3 is TGTGCCAGTAGTGGAACAGGGGGCGAAAGCTACACCTTC. The chain links TRBV19 to TRBJ1-2; 9 nucleotides match TRBD1. The J segment lost 9 bases and the V segment lost 5 bases, leaving 7 bases of the junction unmatched. The CDR3 totals 13 residues. Germline assignment: CDR1 LNHDA and CDR2 SQIVND (reference sequence).

This clone was recorded a few times. This chain connects TRBV29-1 to TRBJ1-1, with D uncertain. Germline V lookup: CDR1 SQVTM, CDR2 ANQGSEA. V dropped 6 bases and J dropped 3 bases, with 11 bases sitting between them. The CDR3 contains 12 residues. The CDR3 DNA is TGCAGCGTGTCCGGCTGGTACACTGAAGCTTTCTTT. Its protein product is CSVSGWYTEAFF.

This chain joins TRBV2 and TRBJ2-7; D not certain. This CDR3 spans 13 amino acids. V was trimmed by 7 bases and J by 1 base, leaving 11 bases between them. Per the germline V gene, CDR1 is SNHLY and CDR2 is FYNNEI. DNA of the CDR3: TGTGCCAGCAAGGAAGGGCCATCCTACGAGCAGTACTTC. It yields the protein CASKEGPSYEQYF.